The 25 T cell receptor beta chains reported below all come from one sample, sequenced in a study of blood T cell repertoires in COVID-19. Only in-frame clones appear in the TCRdb table, and some are missing; sequencing was by immunoSEQ multiplex PCR. The sample holds approximately 300,000 clones, 75% to 90% seen once. Sequencing was performed on PBMCs or T cells enriched from blood (not recorded which). The receptor source for this set is a man aged 55 to 69 who had recovered from COVID-19.

V gene TRBV21-1 combines with J gene TRBJ1-2. TRBV21-1 counts as a pseudogene. This CDR3 spans 15 amino acids. CDR3 sequence reads: CASSKSTRGGGGYTF. The CDR3 DNA reads as TGTGCCAGCAGCAAATCGACTCGGGGAGGGGGTGGCTACACCTTC.

The chain uses TRBV7-2 and TRBJ2-7; 7 nucleotides align to TRBD2. The length of the CDR3 is 16 residues. J gave up 7 bases and V 1 base, and 13 bases lay outside the gene matches. The germline gives CDR1 SGHTA, CDR2 FQGNSA. CDR3 bases: TGTGCCAGCAGCTTAGTCTCCAGTCGGATCGGGGGGGAGCAGTACTTC. Protein: CASSLVSSRIGGEQYF.

This clone was found a few times. The chain is built from TRBV5-1 and TRBJ2-1, with 16 bases identical to TRBD2. Unmatched junction bases numbered 3, after V lost 5 bases and J lost 7 bases. CDR3 size: 15 residues. Germline lookup yields CDR1 SGHRS and CDR2 YFSETQ. The DNA for the CDR3 is TGCGCCAGCAGACAGGGACTAGCGGGAGGGAATGAGCAGTTCTTC. It specifies CASRQGLAGGNEQFF.

The rearrangement joins TRBV4-3 to TRBJ2-3; D is unresolved. This CDR3 has 17 residues. V lost 1 base and J 0 bases, leaving 14 bases between the germline ends. Germline CDR1 and CDR2: LGHNA and YSLEER. CDR3 amino acids: CASSQGGYYLSTDTQYF. The CDR3 DNA reads as TGCGCCAGCAGCCAAGGCGGTTACTACCTTAGCACAGATACGCAGTATTTT.

The gene calls are TRBV4-2 and TRBJ2-7; a weak D match, TRBD2 (6 bases). CDR3 length: 15 amino acids. V was cut by 0 bases and J by 7 bases, with 16 bases left in between. Looked up from germline, CDR1 is LGHNA and CDR2 is YNFKEQ. The CDR3 coding sequence is TGTGCCAGCAGCCAAGATAGCGGTCAGGGCTGGGAGCAGTACTTC. It is translated as CASSQDSGQGWEQYF.

In its sample, this clone was seen a few times. CDR3 loop: CASSLTGANNEQFF. As DNA, the CDR3 is TGCGCCAGCAGCTTGACAGGGGCGAACAATGAGCAGTTCTTC. The rearrangement links TRBV5-1 to TRBJ2-1, with 7 bases matching TRBD1. This CDR3 has 14 amino acids. Germline V gene data show CDR1 as SGHRS and CDR2 as YFSETQ. J gave up 5 bases and V 1 base, and 3 bases lay outside the gene matches.

V is TRBV24-1 and J is TRBJ1-5, with D unresolved. This CDR3 is built from 13 residues. With 0 bases removed from V and 6 bases from J, the gap between germline ends came to 5 bases. Germline CDR1 reads KGHDR; CDR2 reads SFDVKD. CDR3 protein: CATSDLSTQPQHF. The CDR3 bases are TGTGCCACCAGTGATTTGTCTACTCAGCCCCAGCATTTT.

The chain carries TRBV19 and TRBJ2-7; TRBD1 matches 9 bases. Germline loops: CDR1 LNHDA, CDR2 SQIVND (reference sequence). V trimming: 4 bases; J trimming: 4 bases; junction bases outside the gene matches: 14. The CDR3 is 17 residues long. CDR3 protein: CASSRVIIGTGSYEQYF. CDR3 sequence (DNA): TGTGCCAGTAGTAGAGTGATTATCGGGACAGGGTCTTACGAGCAGTACTTC.

The chain combines TRBV3-1 (or the pseudogene TRBV3-2) with TRBJ2-1, with 15 bases lining up with TRBD2. V trimming: 3 bases; J trimming: 6 bases; junction bases outside the gene matches: 6. This CDR3 contains 17 residues. Germline assignment: CDR1 LGHDT and CDR2 YNNKEL (reference sequence). The CDR3 nucleotides read TGTGCCAGCAGCCATTCCGGACTAGCGGGAGGGGGCAATGAGCAGTTCTTC. Protein product: CASSHSGLAGGGNEQFF.

This clone was observed once. This rearrangement joins TRBV5-1 to TRBJ2-1; D is unresolved. Between the trimmed V and J ends, which lost 4 bases and 0 bases, there was a span of 11 bases. Germline V lookup: CDR1 SGHRS, CDR2 YFSETQ. This CDR3 has 15 residues. This chain's CDR3 is CASSQTESSYNEQFF. The CDR3 DNA reads as TGCGCCAGCAGCCAGACTGAAAGCTCCTACAATGAGCAGTTCTTC. The whole variable domain, remainder taken from reference TRBV5-1 and TRBJ2-1, is KAGVTQTPRYLIKTRGQQVTLSCSPISGHRSVSWYQQTPGQGLQFLFEYFSETQRNKGNFPGRFSGRQFSNSRSEMNVSTLELGDSALYLCASSQTESSYNEQFFGPGTRLTVL.

The genes are TRBV12-3 or TRBV12-4 and TRBJ2-3; TRBD1 matches 7 bases. The length of the CDR3 is 12 residues. Unmatched junction bases numbered 5, after V lost 5 bases and J lost 9 bases. In nucleotides, the CDR3 is TGTGCCAGCAGTAGGGACAGTTGGACGCAGTATTTT. The encoded protein is CASSRDSWTQYF.

This chain links TRBV19 with TRBJ1-5; D is possibly TRBD1 (5 bases). Per germline, CDR1 LNHDA and CDR2 SQIVND (reference sequence). The V end lost 2 bases, the J end lost 5 bases, and 16 bases lay between the germline ends. The CDR3 runs to 16 residues. The CDR3 sequence: CASSIIGQAHHQPQHF. CDR3 coding DNA: TGTGCCAGTAGTATAATTGGACAAGCTCACCATCAGCCCCAGCATTTT.

The chain links TRBV7-9 to TRBJ1-1; a possible D gene is TRBD1 (5 bases). V lost 4 bases to trimming and J lost 1 base, with 16 bases between them. The length of the CDR3 is 16 residues. Germline assignment: CDR1 SEHNR and CDR2 FQNEAQ (reference sequence). The CDR3 reads CASSSRLEGRNTEAFF. CDR3 nucleotide sequence: TGTGCCAGCAGCTCCCGTTTGGAGGGGAGGAACACTGAAGCTTTCTTT. Full variable domain (missing parts from reference TRBV7-9 and TRBJ1-1): DTGVSQNPRHKITKRGQNVTFRCDPISEHNRLYWYRQTLGQGPEFLTYFQNEAQLEKSRLLSDRFSAERPKGSFSTLEIQRTEQGDSAMYLCASSSRLEGRNTEAFFGQGTRLTVV.

Note on this clone: Here the CDR3 omits its conserved ending phenylalanine or tryptophan, so a read error is the likely source. It is unclear where the CDR3 begins or ends on the DNA, so no DNA is shown, and the CDR3 is as TCRdb lists it. The genes are TRBV27 and TRBJ1-2; the table's D call, TRBD1, has no DNA check behind it. Termini included, the CDR3 measures 12 amino acids. In germline, CDR1 is MNHEY, CDR2 SMNVEV (reference sequence). CDR3 residues: CASINHQGQGVL.

This clone was counted once. The chain joins TRBV3-1 (or the pseudogene TRBV3-2) to TRBJ2-5; D is ambiguous. The CDR3 consists of 11 residues. Germline CDR1 is LGHDT and CDR2 is YNNKEL (reference sequence). The V end was cut by 1 base, the J end by 7 bases, with 4 bases between. The CDR3 DNA reads as TGTGCCAGCAGCCAAGCGGGGACCCAGTACTTC. It specifies CASSQAGTQYF.

In nucleotides, the CDR3 is TGTGCCAGCAGCTTACGGGGAAACTACAATGAGCAGTTCTTC. This encodes CASSLRGNYNEQFF. The chain combines TRBV7-2 with TRBJ2-1; D might be TRBD2 (5 bases). Germline assignment: CDR1 SGHTA and CDR2 FQGNSA. The CDR3 loop spans 14 amino acids. Between the trimmed V and J ends, which lost 2 bases and 3 bases, there was a span of 8 bases.

The V call is TRBV7-9, the J call TRBJ2-2, with 7 bases lining up with TRBD1. V shed 5 bases and J 5 bases; nucleotides not matched to a gene: 8. Per germline, CDR1 SEHNR and CDR2 FQNEAQ (reference sequence). The CDR3 contains 15 residues. The CDR3: CASSDREVRTGELFF. CDR3 coding DNA: TGTGCCAGCAGCGACAGGGAAGTTCGAACCGGGGAGCTGTTTTTT.

This sequence joins TRBV9 and TRBJ1-2, with unresolved D. CDR1 is SGDLS, CDR2 YYNGEE, per germline. The CDR3 sequence is 14 residues long. V lost 0 bases and J 5 bases, leaving 11 bases between the germline ends. The CDR3 DNA reads as TGTGCCAGCAGCGTAGGGCAGGTCGAATATGGCTACACCTTC. It encodes CASSVGQVEYGYTF.

This clone was recorded a few times. The chain uses TRBV5-8 and TRBJ2-5; D is uncertain. Looked up from germline, CDR1 is SGHTS and CDR2 is YDEGEE. This CDR3 comprises 14 residues. V was shortened by 1 base and J by 5 bases, with 12 bases between the two germline ends. The CDR3 loop is CASSLLGPGETQYF. As DNA, the CDR3 is TGTGCCAGCAGCTTGCTAGGTCCCGGGGAGACCCAGTACTTC.

The chain uses TRBV5-1 and TRBJ2-7; D unresolved. The CDR3 has 15 residues. Per germline, CDR1 SGHRS and CDR2 YFSETQ. The V gene lost 4 bases and the J gene lost 5 bases, with 19 bases spanning the gap. The CDR3 DNA follows: TGCGCCAGCAGCCCGAGACGAGTGGGCCCCAACGAGCAGTACTTC. This gives the protein CASSPRRVGPNEQYF.

V usage is TRBV24-1 and J usage is TRBJ2-2; 11 nucleotides align to TRBD2. CDR3 size: 16 residues. Germline CDR1 and CDR2: KGHDR and SFDVKD. The junction had 3 bases not matched to a gene; V was cut back by 2 bases and J by 5 bases. The CDR3 here is CATSDSGTSGTGELFF. CDR3 DNA sequence: TGTGCCACCAGTGATTCAGGGACTAGCGGTACCGGGGAGCTGTTTTTT.

This chain uses TRBV14 with TRBJ1-2; no firm D call. Germline V gene lookup returns CDR1 SGHDN and CDR2 FVKESK. Trimming stripped 4 bases from V and 10 bases from J, with 13 bases between. CDR3 size: 12 residues. CDR3 nucleotides: TGTGCCAGCAGCCGAGGAAGGGAGGTCTACACCTTC. This encodes CASSRGREVYTF.

V gene TRBV7-9 combines with J gene TRBJ2-7, with 11 bases fitting TRBD2. The junction had 20 bases not matched to a gene; V was cut back by 4 bases and J by 6 bases. Germline V gives CDR1 SEHNR, CDR2 FQNEAQ (reference sequence). The CDR3 extends over 19 amino acids. As DNA, the CDR3 is TGTGCCAGCAGCTCCGTTGGTAGGGCTAGCGGGAGGAATCTAGTCGAGCAGTACTTC. It is translated as CASSSVGRASGRNLVEQYF.

This chain links TRBV19 with TRBJ1-2; a possible D gene is TRBD1 (6 bases). V gave up 7 bases and J gave up 0 bases, with 21 bases separating them. The V gene's germline CDR1 is LNHDA and CDR2 SQIVND (reference sequence). The length of the CDR3 is 17 residues. This chain's CDR3 is CASTPAGADKANYGYTF. CDR3 DNA sequence: TGTGCCAGTACCCCTGCAGGGGCCGATAAAGCTAACTATGGCTACACCTTC.

The chain has TRBV19 and TRBJ2-5, with TRBD1 as a possible D gene (6 bases). Trimming cost V 7 bases and J 5 bases, with 11 bases left between them. This CDR3 region has 12 residues. The germline V gene encodes CDR1 LNHDA and CDR2 SQIVND (reference sequence). CDR3 nucleotides: TGTGCCAGTAAAAGCCAGGGGGAGACCCAGTACTTC. It is translated as CASKSQGETQYF.